This T cell receptor (beta chain) was obtained from a study of blood T cell repertoires in COVID-19. The V gene's germline CDR1 is ENHRY and CDR2 SYGVKD. Germline trimming cut 6 bases from V and 1 base from J; bases unmatched to any gene: 4. The CDR3 has 14 residues. Assay: immunoSEQ multiplex PCR; the TCRdb copy retains only in-frame clones and omits some. The sample has some 210,000 clones, roughly 87% seen once; the top ten hold about 9.3%. Study members were between roughly 18 and 90 years old and lived in 20 to 25 US regions. Donors were grouped by their self-reported clinical history. This receptor was obtained from a man aged 18 to 29 with acute COVID-19. Sequences were obtained from PBMCs or T cells enriched from blood (not recorded which). The V call is TRBV10-3, the J call TRBJ1-1, with 8 bases lining up with TRBD1. The CDR3, as DNA: TGTGCCATCAGACCGGGACAGGAGAACACTGAAGCTTTCTTT. Its protein is CAIRPGQENTEAFF.